This T cell receptor (beta chain) was profiled in a study of cytomegalovirus exposure and HLA in healthy donors. J was trimmed by 3 bases and V by 6 bases; bases with no gene match: 6. This CDR3 is 17 amino acids long. The V gene's germline CDR1 is LGHNA and CDR2 YNFKEQ. Study results and caveats: Within an earlier analysis, most TCR beta V segments proved productive either about 90% or about 30% of the time.

The PCR contained 60 Vbeta and 13 Jbeta primers. Some clones are missing from TCRdb's copy, which holds only in-frame ones; the method was immunoSEQ multiplex PCR. Of over 85,000 clones in the sample, 75% to 85% are singletons; the top ten hold roughly 3.8%. A remark on this clone: Its antigen is not known.

The source is a woman aged 40 to 50 in good health and CMV-seronegative. This chain links TRBV4-2 with TRBJ2-2, with 14 positions matching TRBD2. Sequencing was carried out using PBMCs. CDR3 DNA: TGTGCCAGCAGAAGACTAGCGGGGGGGCTGGACACCGGGGAGCTGTTTTTT. This codes for CASRRLAGGLDTGELFF.